What follows describes a single TCR beta chain. What it recognizes is unknown. Germline V gene lookup returns CDR1 SGHRS and CDR2 YFSETQ. The trim removed 4 bases at V and 3 bases at J, leaving 9 bases unmatched. The CDR3 spans 15 residues. The entry originates in a study of beta chain features in type 1 diabetes. Study details: Researchers looked at some 110 million sorted cells across all samples. Study-level results: PCR, the amplification step, might favor shorter templates, equally in patients and controls. Patients' naive, central memory and Treg TCRB repertoires seemed closer to one another than those of healthy donors.

What was sequenced were expressed TCRB transcripts, since all of the isolated RNA had been reverse transcribed. Method: immunoSEQ multiplex PCR; TCRdb's copy keeps in-frame clones and lacks some. The sample gives over 700,000 clones, 15% to 20% of which show up once; 0.02% to 0.025% is in the top ten. The chain combines TRBV5-1 with TRBJ2-7, with 8 bases matching TRBD2. The TCR originated in a woman aged 18-29 years in good health. Sequenced: naive CD4+ T cells from blood. CDR3 sequence: CASSPRAGAYYEQYF. The CDR3 DNA is TGCGCCAGCAGCCCAAGAGCGGGAGCTTACTACGAGCAGTACTTC.